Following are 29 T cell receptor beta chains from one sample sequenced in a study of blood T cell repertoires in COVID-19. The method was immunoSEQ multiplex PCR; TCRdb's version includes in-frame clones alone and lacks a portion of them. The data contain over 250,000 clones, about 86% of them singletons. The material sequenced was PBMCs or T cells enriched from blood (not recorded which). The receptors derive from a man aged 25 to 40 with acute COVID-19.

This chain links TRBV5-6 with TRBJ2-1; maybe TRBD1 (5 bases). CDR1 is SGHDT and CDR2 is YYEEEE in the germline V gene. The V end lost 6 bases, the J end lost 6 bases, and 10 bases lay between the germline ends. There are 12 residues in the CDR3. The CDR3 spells CASTDSRNEQFF. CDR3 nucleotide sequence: TGTGCCAGCACCGACAGCCGCAATGAGCAGTTCTTC.

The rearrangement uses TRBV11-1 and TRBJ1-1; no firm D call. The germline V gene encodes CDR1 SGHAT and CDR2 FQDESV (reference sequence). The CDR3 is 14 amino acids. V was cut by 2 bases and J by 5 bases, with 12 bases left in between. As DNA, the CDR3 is TGTGCCAGCAGCTTAAGCGCTTTGGGTACTGAAGCTTTCTTT. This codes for CASSLSALGTEAFF.

In DNA form, the CDR3 reads TGTGCCAGCAGCGAACCCGGGACAGGGGGGCTAGGCTACACCTTC. It is translated as CASSEPGTGGLGYTF. The chain employs TRBV9 and TRBJ1-2; 11 bases match TRBD1. In germline, CDR1 is SGDLS, CDR2 YYNGEE. Trimming cost V 3 bases and J 8 bases; bases outside gene matches: 9. The length of the CDR3 is 15 residues.

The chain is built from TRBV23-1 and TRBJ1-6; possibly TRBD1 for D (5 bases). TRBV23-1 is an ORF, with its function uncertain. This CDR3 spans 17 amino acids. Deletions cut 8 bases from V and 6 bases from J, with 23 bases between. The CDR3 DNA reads TGCGCCAGCCCCCTTAGTCCTCCGGGACTACGTAATTCACCCCTCCACTTT. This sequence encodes CASPLSPPGLRNSPLHF.

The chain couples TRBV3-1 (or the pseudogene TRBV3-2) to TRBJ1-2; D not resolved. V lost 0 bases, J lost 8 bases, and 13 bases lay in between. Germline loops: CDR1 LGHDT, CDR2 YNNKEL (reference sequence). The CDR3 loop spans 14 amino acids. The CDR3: CASSQDLAGYGYTF. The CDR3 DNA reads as TGTGCCAGCAGCCAAGATCTTGCGGGGTACGGCTACACCTTC.

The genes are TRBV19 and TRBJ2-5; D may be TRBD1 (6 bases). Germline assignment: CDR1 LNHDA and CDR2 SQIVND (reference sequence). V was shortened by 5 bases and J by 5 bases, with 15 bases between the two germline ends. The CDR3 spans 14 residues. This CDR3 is CASSAPGEGETQYF. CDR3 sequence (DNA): TGTGCCAGTAGTGCACCAGGGGAAGGGGAGACCCAGTACTTC.

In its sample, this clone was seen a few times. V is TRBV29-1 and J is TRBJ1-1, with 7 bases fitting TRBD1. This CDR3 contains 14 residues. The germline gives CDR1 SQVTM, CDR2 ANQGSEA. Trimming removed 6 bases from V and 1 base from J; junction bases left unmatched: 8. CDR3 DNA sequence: TGCAGCGTGATAACCGACAGGGCGAACACTGAAGCTTTCTTT. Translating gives CSVITDRANTEAFF.

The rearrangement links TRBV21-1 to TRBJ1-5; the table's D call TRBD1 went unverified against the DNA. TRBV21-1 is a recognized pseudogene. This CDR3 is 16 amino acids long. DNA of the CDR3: TGTGCCAGCAGCTCGCAAGACAGTAACGGCAATCAGCCCCAGCATTTT. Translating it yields CASSSQDSNGNQPQHF.

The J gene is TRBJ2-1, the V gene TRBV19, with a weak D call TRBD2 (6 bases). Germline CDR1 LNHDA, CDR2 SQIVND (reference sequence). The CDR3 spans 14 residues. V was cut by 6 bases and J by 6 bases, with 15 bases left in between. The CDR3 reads CASRRFGRSNEQFF. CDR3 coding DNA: TGTGCCAGTAGGAGGTTTGGGAGGTCCAATGAGCAGTTCTTC.

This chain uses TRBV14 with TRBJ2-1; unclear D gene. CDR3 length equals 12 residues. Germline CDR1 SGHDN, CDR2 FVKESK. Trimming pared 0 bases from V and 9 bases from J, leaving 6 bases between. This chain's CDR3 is CASSQDYPEQFF. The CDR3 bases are TGTGCCAGCAGCCAAGATTATCCTGAGCAGTTCTTC.

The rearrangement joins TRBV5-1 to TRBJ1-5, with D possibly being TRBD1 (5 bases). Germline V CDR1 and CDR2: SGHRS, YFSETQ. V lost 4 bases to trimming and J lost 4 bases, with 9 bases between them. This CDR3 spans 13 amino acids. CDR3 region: CASSRDWNQPQHF. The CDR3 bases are TGCGCCAGCAGCCGGGACTGGAATCAGCCCCAGCATTTT.

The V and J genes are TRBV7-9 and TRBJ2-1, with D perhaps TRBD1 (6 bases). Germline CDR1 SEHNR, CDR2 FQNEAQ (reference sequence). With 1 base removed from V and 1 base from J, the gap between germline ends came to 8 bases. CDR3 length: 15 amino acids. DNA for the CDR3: TGTGCCAGCAGCTTAGGGACAGTATCCTACAATGAGCAGTTCTTC. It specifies CASSLGTVSYNEQFF.

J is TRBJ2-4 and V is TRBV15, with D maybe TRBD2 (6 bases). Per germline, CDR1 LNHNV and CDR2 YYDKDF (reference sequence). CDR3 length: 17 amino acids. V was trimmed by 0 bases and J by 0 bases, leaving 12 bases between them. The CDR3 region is CATSRDGGAPAKNIQYF. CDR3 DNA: TGTGCCACCAGCAGAGACGGGGGAGCACCAGCCAAAAACATTCAGTACTTC.

The CDR3 reads CASSWGTGGEGYTF. As DNA, the CDR3 is TGTGCCAGCAGCTGGGGGACAGGGGGCGAGGGCTACACCTTC. The gene calls are TRBV5-4 and TRBJ1-2, with TRBD1 matching 12 bases. The CDR3 has 14 amino acids. Per the germline V gene, CDR1 is SGHNT and CDR2 is YYREEE (reference sequence). The V gene end was trimmed by 3 bases and the J gene end by 8 bases; junction bases not matched to a gene: 5.

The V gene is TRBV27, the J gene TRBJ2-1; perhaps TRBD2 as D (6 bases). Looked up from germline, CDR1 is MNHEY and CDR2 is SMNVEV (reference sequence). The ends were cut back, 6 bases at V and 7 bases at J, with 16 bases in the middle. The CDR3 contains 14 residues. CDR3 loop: CASSHGGMGNEQFF. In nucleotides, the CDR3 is TGTGCCAGCAGCCACGGGGGTATGGGGAATGAGCAGTTCTTC.

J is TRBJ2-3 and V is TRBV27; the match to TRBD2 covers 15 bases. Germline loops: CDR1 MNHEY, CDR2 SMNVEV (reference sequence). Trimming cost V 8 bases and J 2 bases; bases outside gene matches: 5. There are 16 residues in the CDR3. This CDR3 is CASGWTSGGATDTQYF. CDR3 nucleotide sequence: TGTGCCAGCGGCTGGACTAGCGGGGGGGCCACAGATACGCAGTATTTT.

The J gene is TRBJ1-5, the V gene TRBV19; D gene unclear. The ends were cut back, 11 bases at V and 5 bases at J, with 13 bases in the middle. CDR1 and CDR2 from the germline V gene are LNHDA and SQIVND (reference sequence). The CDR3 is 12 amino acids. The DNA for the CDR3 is TGTGCCTCGGGATTTGGGGATCAGCCCCAGCATTTT. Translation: CASGFGDQPQHF.

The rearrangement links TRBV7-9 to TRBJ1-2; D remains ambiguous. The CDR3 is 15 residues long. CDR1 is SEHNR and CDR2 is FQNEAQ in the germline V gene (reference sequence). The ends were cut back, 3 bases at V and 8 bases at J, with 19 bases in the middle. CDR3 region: CASSFLMAPELGYTF. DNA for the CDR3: TGTGCCAGCAGCTTCTTAATGGCCCCCGAATTGGGCTACACCTTC.

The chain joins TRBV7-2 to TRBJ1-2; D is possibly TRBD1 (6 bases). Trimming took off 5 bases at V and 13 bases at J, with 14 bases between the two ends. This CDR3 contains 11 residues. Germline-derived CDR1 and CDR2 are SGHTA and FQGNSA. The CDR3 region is CASSTGPGFTF. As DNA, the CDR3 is TGTGCCAGCAGCACAGGGCCCGGGTTCACCTTC.

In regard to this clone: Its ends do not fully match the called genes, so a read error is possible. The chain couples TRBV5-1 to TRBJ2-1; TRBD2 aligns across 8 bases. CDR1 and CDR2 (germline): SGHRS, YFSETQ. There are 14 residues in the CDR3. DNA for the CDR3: TGTGCCAGCAGCCTGAGCGGGAGCAGCGATGAGCAGTTCTTC. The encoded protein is CASSLSGSSDEQFF.

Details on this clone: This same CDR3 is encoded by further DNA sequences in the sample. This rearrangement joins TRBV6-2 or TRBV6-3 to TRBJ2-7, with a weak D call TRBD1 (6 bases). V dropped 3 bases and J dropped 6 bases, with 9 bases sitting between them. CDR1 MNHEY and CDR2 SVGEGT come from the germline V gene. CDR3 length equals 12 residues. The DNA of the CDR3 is TGTGCCAGCAGTTATTTAGGGGGCGAGCAGTACGTC. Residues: CASSYLGGEQYV.

CDR3 protein: CATSEASSGGYNEQFF. CDR3 bases: TGTGCCACCAGTGAGGCCTCTAGCGGGGGCTACAATGAGCAGTTCTTC. The rearrangement joins TRBV24-1 to TRBJ2-1; 10 nucleotides match TRBD2. Germline V CDR1 and CDR2: KGHDR, SFDVKD. This CDR3 contains 16 residues. The trim removed 4 bases at V and 3 bases at J, leaving 5 bases unmatched.

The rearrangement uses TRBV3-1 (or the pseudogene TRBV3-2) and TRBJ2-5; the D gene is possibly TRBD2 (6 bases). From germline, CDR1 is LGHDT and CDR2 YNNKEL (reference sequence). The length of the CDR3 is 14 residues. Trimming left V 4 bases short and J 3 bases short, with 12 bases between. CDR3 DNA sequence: TGTGCCAGCAGCCCACGGGACTCCGAAGAGACCCAGTACTTC. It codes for CASSPRDSEETQYF.

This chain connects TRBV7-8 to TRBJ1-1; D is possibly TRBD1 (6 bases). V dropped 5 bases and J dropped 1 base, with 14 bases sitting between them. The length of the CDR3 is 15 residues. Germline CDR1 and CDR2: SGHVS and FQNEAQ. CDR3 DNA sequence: TGTGCCAGCAGCCCTAAAGGGGGACCGAACACTGAAGCTTTCTTT. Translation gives CASSPKGGPNTEAFF. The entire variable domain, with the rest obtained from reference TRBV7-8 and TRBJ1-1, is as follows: GAGVSQSPRYKVAKRGQDVALRCDPISGHVSLFWYQQALGQGPEFLTYFQNEAQLDKSGLPSDRFFAERPEGSVSTLKIQRTQQEDSAVYLCASSPKGGPNTEAFFGQGTRLTVV.

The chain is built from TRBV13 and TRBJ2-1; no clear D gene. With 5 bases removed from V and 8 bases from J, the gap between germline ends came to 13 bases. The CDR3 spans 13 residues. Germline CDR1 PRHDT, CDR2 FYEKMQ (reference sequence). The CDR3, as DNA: TGTGCCAGCAGCCCCCGCCAACGCGATGAGCAGTTCTTC. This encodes CASSPRQRDEQFF.

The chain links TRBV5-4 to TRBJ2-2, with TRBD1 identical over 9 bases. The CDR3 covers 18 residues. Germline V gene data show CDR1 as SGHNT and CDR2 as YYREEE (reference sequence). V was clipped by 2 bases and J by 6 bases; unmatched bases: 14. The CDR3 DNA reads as TGTGCCAGCAGCTTTCAGAAACAGGGGGCGACGGGCGCCGGGGAGCTGTTTTTT. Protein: CASSFQKQGATGAGELFF.

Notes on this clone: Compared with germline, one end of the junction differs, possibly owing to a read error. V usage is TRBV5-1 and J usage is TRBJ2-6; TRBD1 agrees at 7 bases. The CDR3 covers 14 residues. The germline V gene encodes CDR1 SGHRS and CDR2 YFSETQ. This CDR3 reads CASLDRAGANVLTF. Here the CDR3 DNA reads TGTGCCAGCCTCGACAGGGCTGGGGCCAACGTCCTGACTTTC.

The CDR3 region is CATSDPPLFRGGNTGELFF. The CDR3 region has the DNA TGTGCCACCAGTGACCCACCTCTCTTCCGGGGAGGGAACACCGGGGAGCTGTTTTTT. This rearrangement joins TRBV24-1 to TRBJ2-2; tentatively, D is TRBD2 (6 bases). The CDR3 has 19 residues. Trimming left V 4 bases short and J 1 base short, with 21 bases between. In germline, CDR1 is KGHDR, CDR2 SFDVKD.

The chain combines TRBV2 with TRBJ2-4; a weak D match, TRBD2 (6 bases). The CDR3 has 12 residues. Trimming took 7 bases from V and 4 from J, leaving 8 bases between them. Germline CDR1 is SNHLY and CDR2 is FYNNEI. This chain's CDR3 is CASNRGKNIQYF. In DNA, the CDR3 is TGTGCCAGCAACCGGGGGAAAAACATTCAGTACTTC.